Listed here are 32 T cell receptor beta chains from one sample, sequenced in a study of cytomegalovirus exposure and HLA in healthy donors. The study ran its PCR with 60 Vbeta and 13 Jbeta primers. The protocol was immunoSEQ multiplex PCR, while the TCRdb copy is restricted to in-frame clones and leaves out a portion. The sample contains more than 90,000 clones, roughly 80% of which appear only once. Sequencing input: PBMCs. These receptor sequences come from a man younger than 45 in good health and CMV-seropositive.

As DNA, the CDR3 is TGTGCCAGCAGCCCACGACAGGCCTCAGCGCCTTTCTTT. Its translation is CASSPRQASAPFF. This rearrangement joins TRBV11-1 to TRBJ1-1; D may be TRBD1 (6 bases). The CDR3 runs to 13 residues. Per germline, CDR1 SGHAT and CDR2 FQDESV (reference sequence). Between the trimmed V and J ends, which lost 5 bases and 12 bases, there was a span of 19 bases. Combining the CDR3 with reference TRBV11-1 and TRBJ1-1 gives the whole variable domain EAEVAQSPRYKITEKSQAVAFWCDPISGHATLYWYRQILGQGPELLVQFQDESVVDDSQLPKDRFSAERLKGVDSTLKIQPAELGDSAMYLCASSPRQASAPFFGQGTRLTVV.

This chain uses TRBV27 with TRBJ2-7, with D perhaps TRBD1 (5 bases). The germline CDR1 and CDR2 sequences are MNHEY and SMNVEV (reference sequence). The V end was cut by 7 bases, the J end by 6 bases, with 10 bases between. CDR3 length: 11 residues. The CDR3 coding sequence is TGTGCCAGCAAACCAGGGCCCGAGCAGTACGTC. This codes for CASKPGPEQYV.

On this clone itself: At the DNA level, this CDR3 is encoded by other sequences in the same sample as well. The CDR3 coding sequence is TGTGCCAGCAGTTTTCCGGCTAACTATGGCTACACCTTC. Translating it yields CASSFPANYGYTF. This rearrangement joins TRBV28 to TRBJ1-2; D call uncertain. This CDR3 spans 13 amino acids. Trimming stripped 3 bases from V and 0 bases from J, with 5 bases between. Germline V gene lookup returns CDR1 MDHEN and CDR2 SYDVKM.

This clone was picked up a small number of times. The V gene is TRBV5-5, the J gene TRBJ2-1; weak D call: TRBD2 (6 bases). Trimming removed 1 base at V and 0 bases at J, with 14 bases between. CDR3 length equals 17 residues. Per the germline V gene, CDR1 is SGHKS and CDR2 is YYEKEE (reference sequence). CDR3 sequence: CASSLLAAGHSYNEQFF. The CDR3 nucleotides read TGTGCCAGCAGCTTGCTCGCAGCGGGTCACTCCTACAATGAGCAGTTCTTC.

The chain employs TRBV7-2 and TRBJ2-3; D remains unclear. Germline CDR1 SGHTA, CDR2 FQGNSA. The CDR3 has 16 amino acids. The ends were cut back, 0 bases at V and 5 bases at J, with 15 bases in the middle. The CDR3 loop reads CASSLAPLPPGDTQYF. The CDR3, as DNA: TGTGCCAGCAGCTTAGCCCCACTCCCCCCTGGAGATACGCAGTATTTT.

CDR3 protein: CASSQVVAGDPYEQYF. The CDR3, as DNA: TGTGCCAGCAGCCAAGTGGTAGCGGGGGACCCCTACGAGCAGTACTTC. This chain joins TRBV4-2 and TRBJ2-7; 9 nucleotides agree with TRBD2. The CDR3 is made up of 16 amino acids. Germline V CDR1 and CDR2: LGHNA, YNFKEQ. Losses at the gene ends were 1 base for V and 2 bases for J; bases not matched to a gene: 6.

This rearrangement joins TRBV6-5 to TRBJ2-3, with D uncertain. CDR3 length equals 14 residues. In germline, CDR1 is MNHEY, CDR2 SVGAGI. V lost 3 bases and J 1 base, leaving 8 bases between the germline ends. CDR3 sequence: CASSYLLGTDTQYF. Here the CDR3 DNA reads TGTGCCAGCAGTTATCTCCTAGGCACAGATACGCAGTATTTT.

The V and J genes are TRBV10-2 and TRBJ1-5; possible D gene TRBD1, 5 bases. The V gene's germline CDR1 is WSHSY and CDR2 SAAADI. This CDR3 is 14 amino acids long. V was clipped by 7 bases and J by 2 bases, with 12 bases between them. CDR3 in DNA: TGCGCCAGCAAACTAACGGGGGGCAATCAGCCCCAGCATTTT. Encoded protein: CASKLTGGNQPQHF.

This chain connects TRBV6-6 to TRBJ2-2, with D hard to call. CDR3 size: 14 residues. Germline assignment: CDR1 MNHNY and CDR2 SVGAGI (reference sequence). V was trimmed by 6 bases and J by 0 bases, leaving 8 bases between them. The CDR3 DNA reads as TGTGCCAGCAGCGACAACACGAACACCGGGGAGCTGTTTTTT. Protein: CASSDNTNTGELFF.

This CDR3 is CASSHSDRADYGYTF. The CDR3 DNA reads as TGCGCCAGCAGCCACTCGGACAGGGCCGACTATGGCTACACCTTC. The chain recombines TRBV4-1 with TRBJ1-2; 8 bases line up with TRBD1. The CDR3 has 15 amino acids. In germline, CDR1 is MGHRA, CDR2 YSYEKL. V lost 3 bases to trimming and J lost 3 bases; unmatched junction nucleotides: 6.

V and J are TRBV5-1 and TRBJ1-2; D perhaps matches TRBD1 (6 bases). V was shortened by 4 bases and J by 3 bases, with 13 bases between the two germline ends. The CDR3 spans 14 residues. Germline-derived CDR1 and CDR2 are SGHRS and YFSETQ. CDR3 coding DNA: TGCGCCAGCAGCGTACAGGGAGCGGACTATGGCTACACCTTC. Translating it yields CASSVQGADYGYTF.

J is TRBJ2-1 and V is TRBV11-3; D might be TRBD2 (5 bases). This CDR3 region has 19 residues. Germline CDR1 and CDR2: SGHNT and YENEEA. V lost 5 bases and J lost 0, with 23 bases in between. The CDR3: CASSREVRRTLSSYNEQFF. The CDR3 region has the DNA TGTGCCAGCAGCCGCGAGGTGCGGAGGACCTTAAGCTCCTACAATGAGCAGTTCTTC.

The chain combines TRBV10-3 with TRBJ1-1, with 7 bases aligning to TRBD1. CDR3 length: 13 amino acids. Per germline, CDR1 ENHRY and CDR2 SYGVKD. J lost 3 bases, V lost 10 bases, and 8 bases had no gene match. CDR3: CASRDRADTEAFF. DNA for the CDR3: TGTGCCAGCAGAGACAGGGCGGACACTGAAGCTTTCTTT.

The CDR3 DNA reads as TGCGCCAGCAGCAGTACAGGGCGGACAGATACGCAGTATTTT. Its protein product is CASSSTGRTDTQYF. The chain links TRBV5-1 to TRBJ2-3; D possibly corresponds to TRBD1 (6 bases). Germline CDR1 is SGHRS and CDR2 is YFSETQ. V was pared by 4 bases and J by 3 bases, with 12 bases between. The length of the CDR3 is 14 residues. The whole variable domain, filled in from reference TRBV5-1 and TRBJ2-3, reads KAGVTQTPRYLIKTRGQQVTLSCSPISGHRSVSWYQQTPGQGLQFLFEYFSETQRNKGNFPGRFSGRQFSNSRSEMNVSTLELGDSALYLCASSSTGRTDTQYFGPGTRLTVL.

The chain carries TRBV9 and TRBJ1-2; D remains unclear. V lost 0 bases and J 6 bases, leaving 12 bases between the germline ends. Germline V CDR1 and CDR2: SGDLS, YYNGEE. The CDR3 consists of 14 residues. In nucleotides, the CDR3 is TGTGCCAGCAGCGTAGAAGGAGGGAAGGATGGCTACACCTTC. Its translation: CASSVEGGKDGYTF.

The CDR3, as DNA: TGTGCCTGGAGTGGCGGGGCGCAAACCACCGGGGAGCTGTTTTTT. Residues: CAWSGGAQTTGELFF. The rearrangement links TRBV30 to TRBJ2-2; perhaps TRBD2 as D (6 bases). In germline, CDR1 is GTSNPN, CDR2 SVGIG (reference sequence). V was shortened by 1 base and J by 4 bases, with 13 bases between the two germline ends. The CDR3 has 15 amino acids.

The J gene is TRBJ1-2, the V gene TRBV14, with D possibly being TRBD1 (5 bases). V was clipped by 3 bases and J by 6 bases, with 11 bases between them. The germline V gene has CDR1 SGHDN and CDR2 FVKESK. The CDR3 has 13 residues. CDR3 sequence: CASSQIWGDGYTF. For the CDR3, the DNA is TGTGCCAGCAGCCAGATATGGGGGGATGGCTACACCTTC.

This clone was observed once. The V and J genes are TRBV10-3 and TRBJ2-7; TRBD2 matches 7 bases. Unmatched junction bases numbered 26, after V lost 3 bases and J lost 0 bases. The CDR3 loop spans 22 amino acids. Germline CDR1 is ENHRY and CDR2 is SYGVKD. CDR3 in amino acids: CAISDFQRGALLNSGFSYEQYF. The CDR3 DNA reads TGTGCCATCAGTGATTTCCAGCGGGGAGCCCTGTTAAATTCTGGTTTCTCCTACGAGCAGTACTTC.

This clone was recorded only once. This chain connects TRBV2 to TRBJ1-5; tentatively, D is TRBD1 (6 bases). The CDR3 spans 14 residues. From germline, CDR1 is SNHLY and CDR2 FYNNEI. Trimming took 4 bases from V and 5 from J, leaving 12 bases between them. The CDR3 DNA sequence: TGTGCCAGCAGTGCACAGGGTTTTGATCAGCCCCAGCATTTT. It codes for CASSAQGFDQPQHF.

The rearrangement links TRBV4-1 to TRBJ2-1, with D possibly matching TRBD1 (5 bases). The V and J ends lost 1 base and 8 bases respectively, with 12 bases between them. CDR3 length: 14 residues. Germline-derived CDR1 and CDR2 are MGHRA and YSYEKL. The CDR3 nucleotides read TGCGCCAGCAGCCAAGCGCCAGGGCCCCATGAGCAGTTCTTC. It yields the protein CASSQAPGPHEQFF.

The V and J genes are TRBV30 and TRBJ2-2; tentatively, D is TRBD1 (5 bases). The germline gives CDR1 GTSNPN, CDR2 SVGIG (reference sequence). V was cut by 3 bases and J by 7 bases, with 9 bases left in between. The CDR3 has 12 residues. CDR3 region: CAWSSGFGELFF. The CDR3 nucleotides are TGTGCCTGGAGCTCAGGGTTCGGGGAGCTGTTTTTT.

This clone showed up just once. The chain uses TRBV5-4 and TRBJ2-5, with TRBD2 as a possible D gene (7 bases). Between the trimmed V and J ends, which lost 5 bases and 4 bases, there was a span of 9 bases. Germline V gene sequence: CDR1 SGHNT, CDR2 YYREEE (reference sequence). The CDR3 loop spans 12 amino acids. The CDR3 DNA is TGTGCCAGCAGTGGGGGGGCAGAGACCCAGTACTTC. Its translation is CASSGGAETQYF.

The chain joins TRBV30 to TRBJ1-3, with D possibly matching TRBD1 (6 bases). V was clipped by 4 bases and J by 0 bases, with 7 bases between them. Germline CDR1 reads GTSNPN; CDR2 reads SVGIG (reference sequence). The CDR3 consists of 13 residues. The CDR3 spells CAWNRDSGNTIYF. In DNA form, the CDR3 reads TGTGCCTGGAACAGGGACTCTGGAAACACCATATATTTT.

The gene calls are TRBV11-3 and TRBJ1-1; D is unresolved. V was clipped by 1 base and J by 1 base, with 10 bases between them. CDR3 length equals 15 residues. Germline lookup yields CDR1 SGHNT and CDR2 YENEEA. CDR3 protein: CASSLGGRQNTEAFF. In DNA, the CDR3 is TGTGCCAGCAGCTTAGGCGGCCGTCAGAACACTGAAGCTTTCTTT.

The chain joins TRBV28 to TRBJ1-5, with a possible D match to TRBD1 (5 bases). Germline V lookup: CDR1 MDHEN, CDR2 SYDVKM. The CDR3 is 15 residues long. The V end was cut by 6 bases, the J end by 7 bases, with 19 bases between. The CDR3 loop reads CASRTPGQGRQPQHF. CDR3 bases: TGTGCCAGCAGAACCCCGGGCCAGGGTCGCCAGCCCCAGCATTTT.

This chain uses TRBV7-2 with TRBJ2-1; 7 nucleotides agree with TRBD2. V lost 1 base, J lost 3 bases, and 3 bases stayed unmatched. Germline CDR1 and CDR2: SGHTA and FQGNSA. CDR3 length: 15 residues. CDR3 amino acids: CASSLEGTNYNEQFF. The CDR3 DNA is TGTGCCAGCAGCTTAGAAGGGACTAACTACAATGAGCAGTTCTTC. The full variable domain, completed using reference TRBV7-2 and TRBJ2-1, is GAGVSQSPSNKVTEKGKDVELRCDPISGHTALYWYRQSLGQGLEFLIYFQGNSAPDKSGLPSDRFSAERTGGSVSTLTIQRTQQEDSAVYLCASSLEGTNYNEQFFGPGTRLTVL.

The rearrangement uses TRBV2 and TRBJ1-2; D not certain. The CDR3 extends over 14 amino acids. The germline CDR1 and CDR2 sequences are SNHLY and FYNNEI. Trimming pared 3 bases from V and 4 bases from J, leaving 12 bases between. In nucleotides, the CDR3 is TGTGCCAGCAGTGACCCGGAGCGAACCTATGGCTACACCTTC. Translation gives CASSDPERTYGYTF.

The rearrangement links TRBV6-1 to TRBJ2-1, with 7 bases matching TRBD1. V trimming: 4 bases; J trimming: 7 bases; junction bases outside the gene matches: 7. Germline V CDR1 and CDR2: MNHNS, SASEGT. The CDR3 extends over 14 amino acids. Here the CDR3 DNA reads TGTGCCAGCAGTGTCCGGGACAGATTAAATGAGCAGTTCTTC. This codes for CASSVRDRLNEQFF.

The chain has TRBV6-5 and TRBJ1-2, with a possible D match to TRBD1 (6 bases). Germline V gene sequence: CDR1 MNHEY, CDR2 SVGAGI. Trimming took off 5 bases at V and 3 bases at J, with 13 bases between the two ends. This CDR3 is 14 amino acids long. CDR3 DNA: TGTGCCAGCAGTCGGCGGGGGCGCGACTATGGCTACACCTTC. Its protein is CASSRRGRDYGYTF.

This chain uses TRBV5-6 with TRBJ2-5; TRBD1 matches 11 bases. In germline, CDR1 is SGHDT, CDR2 YYEEEE. V shed 3 bases and J 5 bases; nucleotides not matched to a gene: 9. This CDR3 is 16 amino acids long. For the CDR3, the DNA is TGTGCCAGCAGCTCGGGGGGACAGGGGGACGGCGAGACCCAGTACTTC. Translation gives CASSSGGQGDGETQYF. Looking up the rest from reference TRBV5-6 and TRBJ2-5 gives the full variable domain: DAGVTQSPTHLIKTRGQQVTLRCSPKSGHDTVSWYQQALGQGPQFIFQYYEEEERQRGNFPDRFSGHQFPNYSSELNVNALLLGDSALYLCASSSGGQGDGETQYFGPGTRLLVL.

This clone showed up just once. The rearrangement joins TRBV5-6 to TRBJ2-5; D remains ambiguous. Trimming stripped 0 bases from V and 3 bases from J, with 9 bases between. The CDR3 loop spans 14 amino acids. The germline gives CDR1 SGHDT, CDR2 YYEEEE. DNA for the CDR3: TGTGCCAGCAGCTTGGTCAACAGTAAAGAGACCCAGTACTTC. It codes for CASSLVNSKETQYF.

The chain employs TRBV6-1 and TRBJ1-2, with D perhaps TRBD1 (6 bases). Per germline, CDR1 MNHNS and CDR2 SASEGT. V lost 6 bases to trimming and J lost 0 bases, with 8 bases between them. The CDR3 length is 13 residues. The DNA for the CDR3 is TGTGCCAGCAGGGACAGAGCTAACTATGGCTACACCTTC. Its translation: CASRDRANYGYTF.